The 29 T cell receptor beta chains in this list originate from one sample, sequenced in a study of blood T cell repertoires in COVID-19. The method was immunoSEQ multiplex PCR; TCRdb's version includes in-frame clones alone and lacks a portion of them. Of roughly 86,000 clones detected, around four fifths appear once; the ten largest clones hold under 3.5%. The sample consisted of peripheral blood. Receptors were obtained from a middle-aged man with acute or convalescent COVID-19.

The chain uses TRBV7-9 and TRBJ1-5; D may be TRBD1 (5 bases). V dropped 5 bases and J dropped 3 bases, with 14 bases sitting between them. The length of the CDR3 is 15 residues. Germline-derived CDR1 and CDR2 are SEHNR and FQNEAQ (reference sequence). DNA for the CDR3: TGTGCCAGCAGCCCCCCGGGGGTGGCCAATCAGCCCCAGCATTTT. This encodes CASSPPGVANQPQHF.

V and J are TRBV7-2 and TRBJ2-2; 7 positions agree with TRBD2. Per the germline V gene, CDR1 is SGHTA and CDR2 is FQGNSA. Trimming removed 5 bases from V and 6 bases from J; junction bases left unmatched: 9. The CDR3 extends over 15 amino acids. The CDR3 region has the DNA TGTGCCAGCAGCGCTTGGACTAGGTCCCCCGGGGAGCTGTTTTTT. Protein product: CASSAWTRSPGELFF.

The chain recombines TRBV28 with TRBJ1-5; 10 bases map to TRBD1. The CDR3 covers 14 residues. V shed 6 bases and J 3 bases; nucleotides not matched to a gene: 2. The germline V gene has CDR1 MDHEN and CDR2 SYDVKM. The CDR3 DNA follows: TGTGCCAGCAGGACAGGGGGCTACAATCAGCCCCAGCATTTT. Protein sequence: CASRTGGYNQPQHF.

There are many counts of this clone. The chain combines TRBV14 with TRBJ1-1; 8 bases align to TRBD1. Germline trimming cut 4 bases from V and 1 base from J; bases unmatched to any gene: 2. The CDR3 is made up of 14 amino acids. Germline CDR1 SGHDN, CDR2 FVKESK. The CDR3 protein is CASSRGTGNTEAFF. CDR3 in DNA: TGTGCCAGCAGCCGAGGGACAGGGAACACTGAAGCTTTCTTT.

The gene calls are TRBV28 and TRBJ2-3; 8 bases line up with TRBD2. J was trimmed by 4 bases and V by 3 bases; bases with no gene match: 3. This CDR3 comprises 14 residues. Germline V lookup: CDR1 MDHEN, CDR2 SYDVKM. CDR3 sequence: CASSFGSGADTQYF. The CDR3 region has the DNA TGTGCCAGCAGTTTCGGTAGCGGGGCAGATACGCAGTATTTT.

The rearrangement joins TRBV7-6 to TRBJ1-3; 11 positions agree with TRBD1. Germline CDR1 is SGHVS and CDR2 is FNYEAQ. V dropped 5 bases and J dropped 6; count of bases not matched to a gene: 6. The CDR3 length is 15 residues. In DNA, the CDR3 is TGTGCCAGCAGCGCGGGACAGGGGGTAGAAAACACCATATATTTT. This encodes CASSAGQGVENTIYF.

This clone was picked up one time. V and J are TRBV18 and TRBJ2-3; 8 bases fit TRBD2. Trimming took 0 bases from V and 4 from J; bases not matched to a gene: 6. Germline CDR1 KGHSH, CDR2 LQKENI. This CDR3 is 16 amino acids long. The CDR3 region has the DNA TGTGCCAGCTCACCACCAAGCGGGAGAGGCGCAGATACGCAGTATTTT. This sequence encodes CASSPPSGRGADTQYF.

DNA for the CDR3: TGTGCCTGGAGTGTACGAGCGGACAATGAGCAGTTCTTC. It is translated as CAWSVRADNEQFF. V is TRBV30 and J is TRBJ2-1, with a weak D call TRBD2 (5 bases). CDR1 is GTSNPN and CDR2 is SVGIG in the germline V gene (reference sequence). Trimming cost V 0 bases and J 5 bases, with 8 bases left between them. This CDR3 is built from 13 residues. Together with reference TRBV30 and TRBJ2-1, the CDR3 gives the full variable domain: SQTIHQWPATLVQPVGSPLSLECTVEGTSNPNLYWYRQAAGRGLQLLFYSVGIGQISSEVPQNLSASRPQDRQFILSSKKLLLSDSGFYLCAWSVRADNEQFFGPGTRLTVL.

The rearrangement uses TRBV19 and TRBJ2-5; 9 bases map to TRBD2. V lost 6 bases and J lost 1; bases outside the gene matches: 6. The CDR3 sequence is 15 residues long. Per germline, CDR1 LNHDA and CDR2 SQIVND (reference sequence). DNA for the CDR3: TGTGCCAGTAGAGGGACTAGCCCGTTCCAAGAGACCCAGTACTTC. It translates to CASRGTSPFQETQYF.

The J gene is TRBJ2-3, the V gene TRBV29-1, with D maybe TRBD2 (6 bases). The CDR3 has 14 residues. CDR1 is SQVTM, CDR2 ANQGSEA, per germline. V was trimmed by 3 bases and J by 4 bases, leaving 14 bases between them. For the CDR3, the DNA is TGCAGCGTTGAGGGGAGATGGGGGGCAGATACGCAGTATTTT. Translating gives CSVEGRWGADTQYF.

The CDR3 region has the DNA TGCGCCAGCAGCTTGATTCGGACAGGGCCTGGGGCCAACGTCCTGACTTTC. Protein: CASSLIRTGPGANVLTF. This chain uses TRBV5-1 with TRBJ2-6, with 8 bases lining up with TRBD1. Looked up from germline, CDR1 is SGHRS and CDR2 is YFSETQ. The CDR3 consists of 17 residues. The V segment lost 1 base and the J segment 2 bases; nucleotides outside the gene matches: 5.

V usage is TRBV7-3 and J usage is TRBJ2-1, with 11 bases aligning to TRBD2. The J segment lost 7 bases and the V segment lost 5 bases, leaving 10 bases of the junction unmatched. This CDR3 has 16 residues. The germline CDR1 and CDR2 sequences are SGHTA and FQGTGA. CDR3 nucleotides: TGTGCCAGCAGCCCCGCCGGGACTAGCGGAGATAATGAGCAGTTCTTC. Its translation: CASSPAGTSGDNEQFF.

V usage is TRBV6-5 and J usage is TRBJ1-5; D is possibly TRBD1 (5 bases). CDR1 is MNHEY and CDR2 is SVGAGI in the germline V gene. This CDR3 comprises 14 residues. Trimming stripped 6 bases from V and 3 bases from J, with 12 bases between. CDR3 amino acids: CASRGEQDNQPQHF. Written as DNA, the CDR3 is TGTGCCAGCAGAGGGGAACAGGACAATCAGCCCCAGCATTTT.

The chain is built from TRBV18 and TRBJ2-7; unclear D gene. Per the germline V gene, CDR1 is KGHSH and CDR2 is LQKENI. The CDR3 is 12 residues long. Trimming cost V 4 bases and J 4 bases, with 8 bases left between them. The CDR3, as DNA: TGTGCCAGCTCACTTACAAGTTACGAGCAGTACTTC. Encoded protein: CASSLTSYEQYF.

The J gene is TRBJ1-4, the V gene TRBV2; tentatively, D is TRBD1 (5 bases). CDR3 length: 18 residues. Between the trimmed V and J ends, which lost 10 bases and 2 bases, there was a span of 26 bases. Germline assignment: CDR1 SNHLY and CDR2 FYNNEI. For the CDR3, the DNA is TGTGCCATCCCTCCAGGGAACGCGTCTATAGGGACTAATGAAAAACTGTTTTTT. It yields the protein CAIPPGNASIGTNEKLFF.

As DNA, the CDR3 is TGTGCCAGCAGTTACAGGGCCTCAGGGGGAGAGACCCAGTACTTC. It specifies CASSYRASGGETQYF. The chain has TRBV27 and TRBJ2-5; TRBD1 matches 7 bases. The germline gives CDR1 MNHEY, CDR2 SMNVEV (reference sequence). After removal of 4 bases from V and 4 bases from J, the junction contained 9 bases not matched to a gene. The CDR3 runs 15 residues.

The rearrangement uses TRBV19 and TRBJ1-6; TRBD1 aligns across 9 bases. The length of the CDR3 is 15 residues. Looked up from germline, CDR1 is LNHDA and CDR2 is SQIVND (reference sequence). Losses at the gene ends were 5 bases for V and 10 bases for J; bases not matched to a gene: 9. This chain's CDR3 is CASSDGDRVRSPLHF. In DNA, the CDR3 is TGTGCCAGTAGTGACGGGGACAGGGTACGGTCACCCCTCCACTTT.

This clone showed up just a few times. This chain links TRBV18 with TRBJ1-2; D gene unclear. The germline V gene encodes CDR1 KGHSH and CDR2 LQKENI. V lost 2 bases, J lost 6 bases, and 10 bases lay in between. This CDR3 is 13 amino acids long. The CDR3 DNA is TGTGCCAGCTCACCAGCGGAGACCCATGGCTACACCTTC. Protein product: CASSPAETHGYTF.

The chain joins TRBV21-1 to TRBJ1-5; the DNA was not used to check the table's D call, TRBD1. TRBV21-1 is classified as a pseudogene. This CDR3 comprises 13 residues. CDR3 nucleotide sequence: TGTGCCCGGGACAGGGGAGGCAATCAGCCCCAGCATTTT. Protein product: CARDRGGNQPQHF.

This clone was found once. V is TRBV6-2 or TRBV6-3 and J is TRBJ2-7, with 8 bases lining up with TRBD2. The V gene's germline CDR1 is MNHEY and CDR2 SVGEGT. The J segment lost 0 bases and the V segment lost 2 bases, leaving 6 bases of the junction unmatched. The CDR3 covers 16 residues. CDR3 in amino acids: CASSYRFGRVSYEQYF. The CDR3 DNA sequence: TGTGCCAGCAGTTACCGATTCGGGAGGGTCTCCTACGAGCAGTACTTC.

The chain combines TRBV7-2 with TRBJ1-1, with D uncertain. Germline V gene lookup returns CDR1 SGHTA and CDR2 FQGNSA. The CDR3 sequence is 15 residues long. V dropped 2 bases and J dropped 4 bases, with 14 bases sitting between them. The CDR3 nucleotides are TGTGCCAGCAGCTTAATGGGCAGCTCGAGCACTGAAGCTTTCTTT. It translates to CASSLMGSSSTEAFF.

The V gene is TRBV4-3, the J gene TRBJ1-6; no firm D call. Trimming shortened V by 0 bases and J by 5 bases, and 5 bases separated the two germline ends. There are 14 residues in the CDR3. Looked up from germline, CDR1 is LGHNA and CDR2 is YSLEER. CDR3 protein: CASSQDPDNSPLHF. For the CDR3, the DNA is TGCGCCAGCAGCCAAGATCCCGATAATTCACCCCTCCACTTT.

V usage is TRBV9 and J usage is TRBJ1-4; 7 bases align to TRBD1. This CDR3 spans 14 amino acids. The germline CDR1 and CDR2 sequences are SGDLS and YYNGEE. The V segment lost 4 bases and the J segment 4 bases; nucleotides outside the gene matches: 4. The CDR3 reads CASSRAGGNEKLFF. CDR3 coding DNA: TGTGCCAGCAGCCGCGCAGGGGGTAATGAAAAACTGTTTTTT.

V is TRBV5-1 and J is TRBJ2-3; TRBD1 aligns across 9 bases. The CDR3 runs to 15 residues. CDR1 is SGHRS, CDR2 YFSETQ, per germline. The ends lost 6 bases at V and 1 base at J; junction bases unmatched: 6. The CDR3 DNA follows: TGCGCCAGCAAATACAGGGGGCGCGGCACAGATACGCAGTATTTT. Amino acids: CASKYRGRGTDTQYF.

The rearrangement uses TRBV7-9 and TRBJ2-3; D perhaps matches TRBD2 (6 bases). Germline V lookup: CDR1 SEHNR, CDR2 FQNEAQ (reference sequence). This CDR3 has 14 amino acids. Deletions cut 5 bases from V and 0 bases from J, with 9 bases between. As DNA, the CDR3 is TGTGCCAGCAGCCCTCTAGCGAGCACAGATACGCAGTATTTT. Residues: CASSPLASTDTQYF.

CDR3 sequence reads: CAISEMMTGKQETQYF. For the CDR3, the DNA is TGTGCCATCAGTGAGATGATGACAGGGAAACAAGAGACCCAGTACTTC. This chain uses TRBV10-3 with TRBJ2-5, with 7 bases lining up with TRBD1. Germline V CDR1 and CDR2: ENHRY, SYGVKD. The CDR3 runs 16 residues. The V and J ends lost 2 bases and 2 bases, in that order; junction bases with no gene match: 8.

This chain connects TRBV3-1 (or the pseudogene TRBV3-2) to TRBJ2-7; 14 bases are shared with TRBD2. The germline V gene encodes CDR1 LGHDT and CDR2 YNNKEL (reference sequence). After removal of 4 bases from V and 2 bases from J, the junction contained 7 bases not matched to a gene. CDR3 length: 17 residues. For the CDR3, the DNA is TGTGCCAGCAGCCCCAGGACTAGCGGGGGGCCTACCTACGAGCAGTACTTC. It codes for CASSPRTSGGPTYEQYF.

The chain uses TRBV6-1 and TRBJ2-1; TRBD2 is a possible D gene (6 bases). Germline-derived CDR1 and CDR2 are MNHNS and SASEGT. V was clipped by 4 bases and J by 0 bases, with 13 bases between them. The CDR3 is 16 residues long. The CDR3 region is CASSGLAVSSYNEQFF. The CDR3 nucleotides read TGTGCCAGCAGTGGGTTAGCGGTAAGCTCCTACAATGAGCAGTTCTTC.

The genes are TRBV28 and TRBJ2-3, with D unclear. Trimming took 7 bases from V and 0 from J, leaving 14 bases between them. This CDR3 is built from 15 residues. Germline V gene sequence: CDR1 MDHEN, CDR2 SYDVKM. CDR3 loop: CASTTGAASTDTQYF. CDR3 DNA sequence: TGTGCCAGCACGACCGGCGCGGCTAGCACAGATACGCAGTATTTT.